This T cell receptor beta chain came from a study of cytomegalovirus exposure and HLA in healthy donors. This CDR3 contains 21 residues. V dropped 6 bases and J dropped 1; count of bases not matched to a gene: 24. CDR1 and CDR2 from the germline V gene are MDHEN and SYDVKM. This clone was seen more than once but under ten times. The primer mix had 60 Vbeta and 13 Jbeta primers. Only in-frame clones appear in the TCRdb table, and some are missing; sequencing was by immunoSEQ multiplex PCR. The data show 85,000 to 130,000 clones, nearly 80% seen once. This receptor was taken from a man in his 60s in good health and CMV-seropositive. Sequences were obtained from PBMCs. V usage is TRBV28 and J usage is TRBJ2-3; 8 bases are shared with TRBD2. The CDR3 DNA reads TGTGCCAGCAGCACCGACGGGGGGGGGCCCACCTTCAATCCGGGCACAGATACGCAGTATTTT. Its protein is CASSTDGGGPTFNPGTDTQYF. The full variable domain, with the rest looked up from reference TRBV28 and TRBJ2-3, is DVKVTQSSRYLVKRTGEKVFLECVQDMDHENMFWYRQDPGLGLRLIYFSYDVKMKEKGDIPEGYSVSREKKERFSLILESASTNQTSMYLCASSTDGGGPTFNPGTDTQYFGPGTRLTVL.